The clone carrying this TCR beta chain was found a few times. Its specificity is not known. This record comes from a study of T-cell memory formation after mild COVID-19. Study-wide results and caveats: There was a balanced CD4/CD8 profile in clones contracting day 15 to 85, and later expanders leaned CD4+.

TCRdb processed the 5' RACE reads anew with MiXCR; each CDR3 protein has one entry. The repertoire consists of fewer than 300,000 distinct CDR3 sequences, with over 15% occurring once and the leading ten covering around a fifth. Germline assignment: CDR1 LGHNA and CDR2 YSLEER. This CDR3 is built from 15 residues. V lost 3 bases and J 4 bases, leaving 15 bases between the germline ends. What was sequenced was PBMCs or a T cell subset sorted from them (not recorded which). This receptor was identified in a young man who had mild COVID-19 (a few samples of this study predate the infection). Cell type and time point are not known. V is TRBV4-3 and J is TRBJ2-5; either TRBD1 or TRBD2 may supply D (7 bases each). The CDR3: CASSQHRGGRETQYF. The CDR3 coding sequence is TGCGCCAGCAGCCAGCACAGGGGAGGGAGAGAGACCCAGTACTTC.